The 18 T cell receptor beta chains listed next were all sequenced from one sample in a study of vaccination and CD4 T cells after COVID-19. No antigens are known for them. The sample's treatment: 10-day PBMC culture with coronavirus spike peptide pools or control peptides (ViraFEST assay). Sequenced with the Oncomine TCR Beta short-read assay was DNA taken from cultured CD4+ T cells. TCRdb redid the calling of the PCR reads with MiXCR, one entry per CDR3 protein. Seen here are roughly 15,000 distinct CDR3 sequences, approximately 84% observed once, and the top ten hold 8% to 10%. The material sequenced was CD4+ T cells from blood, cultured in vitro, taken after SARS-CoV-2 vaccination. The source is a human donor who received a COVID-19 vaccine.

The chain has TRBV27 and TRBJ2-7; 7 bases match TRBD1. CDR3 length: 14 amino acids. Losses at the gene ends were 6 bases for V and 2 bases for J; bases not matched to a gene: 7. CDR1 MNHEY and CDR2 SMNVEV come from the germline V gene (reference sequence). The CDR3 bases are TGTGCCAGCAGCTTTTACAGGGGAACCTACGAGCAGTACTTC. It specifies CASSFYRGTYEQYF.

The gene calls are TRBV19 and TRBJ1-5; perhaps TRBD1 as D (5 bases). The CDR3 spans 15 residues. V was cut by 9 bases and J by 0 bases, with 15 bases left in between. Germline V lookup: CDR1 LNHDA, CDR2 SQIVND (reference sequence). The chain's CDR3 is CASTRDGNSNQPQHF. The CDR3 DNA reads TGTGCCAGCACTCGGGACGGCAATAGCAATCAGCCCCAGCATTTT.

This rearrangement joins TRBV19 to TRBJ2-2; 12 positions match TRBD1. The germline gives CDR1 LNHDA, CDR2 SQIVND (reference sequence). CDR3 length equals 15 residues. V trimming: 5 bases; J trimming: 5 bases; junction bases outside the gene matches: 3. The CDR3 reads CASSWDRGRTGELFF. As DNA, the CDR3 is TGTGCCAGTAGTTGGGACAGGGGGCGTACCGGGGAGCTGTTTTTT.

This chain connects TRBV6-1 to TRBJ2-1; D possibly uses TRBD1 or TRBD2 (5 bases each). CDR3 length equals 13 residues. In germline, CDR1 is MNHNS, CDR2 SASEGT. V shed 8 bases and J shed 9 bases, with 17 bases lying between them. The CDR3 DNA follows: TGTGCCAGCTCCCAGGACCACGGGGCTGAGCAGTTCTTC. It yields the protein CASSQDHGAEQFF.

V and J are TRBV28 and TRBJ2-6, with a weak D call TRBD2 (5 bases). Per germline, CDR1 MDHEN and CDR2 SYDVKM. Trimming stripped 3 bases from V and 0 bases from J, with 6 bases between. This CDR3 has 15 amino acids. The CDR3 protein is CASSFGLSGANVLTF. Written as DNA, the CDR3 is TGTGCCAGCAGTTTCGGACTCTCTGGGGCCAACGTCCTGACTTTC. The full variable domain, in which reference TRBV28 and TRBJ2-6 provide the parts outside the CDR3, is DVKVTQSSRYLVKRTGEKVFLECVQDMDHENMFWYRQDPGLGLRLIYFSYDVKMKEKGDIPEGYSVSREKKERFSLILESASTNQTSMYLCASSFGLSGANVLTFGAGSRLTVL.

The chain carries TRBV21-1 and TRBJ1-5; TRBD1 was called by the table and not checked on the DNA. TRBV21-1 is deemed a pseudogene. The CDR3 sequence is 13 residues long. The CDR3 nucleotides are TGTGCCAGCAGGGCACAGGTAGAGCAGCCCCAGCATTTT. It specifies CASRAQVEQPQHF.

The V gene is TRBV20-1, the J gene TRBJ2-3; D is perhaps TRBD1 or TRBD2 (5 bases each). V lost 3 bases and J 0 bases, leaving 10 bases between the germline ends. CDR3 length equals 14 residues. Germline V gene sequence: CDR1 DFQATT, CDR2 SNEGSKA (reference sequence). DNA for the CDR3: TGCAGTGCTAGCGGGGCCACTAGCACAGATACGCAGTATTTT. Protein product: CSASGATSTDTQYF.

This sequence joins TRBV12-3 or TRBV12-4 and TRBJ1-1; D might be TRBD1 (5 bases). The length of the CDR3 is 14 residues. Trimming cost V 1 base and J 3 bases, with 9 bases left between them. The CDR3 DNA reads as TGTGCCAGCAGTTTAGTCGTCAGGGACACTGAAGCTTTCTTT. Amino acid sequence: CASSLVVRDTEAFF.

The chain links TRBV15 to TRBJ2-5, with D unresolved. Trimming took off 0 bases at V and 2 bases at J, with 4 bases between the two ends. The CDR3 runs 13 residues. From germline, CDR1 is LNHNV and CDR2 YYDKDF (reference sequence). The CDR3 spells CATSRDQQETQYF. The DNA of the CDR3 is TGTGCCACCAGCAGAGACCAACAAGAGACCCAGTACTTC.

This chain links TRBV27 with TRBJ1-2, with 10 bases lining up with TRBD1. The CDR3 is made up of 15 amino acids. Unmatched junction bases numbered 11, after V lost 6 bases and J lost 7 bases. CDR1 is MNHEY and CDR2 is SMNVEV in the germline V gene (reference sequence). The CDR3 DNA follows: TGTGCCAGCAGACAGAGGGGGACAGGGGCCAGTGGCTACACCTTC. Translation gives CASRQRGTGASGYTF.

Written as DNA, the CDR3 is TGTGCCAGCTCACCTGGGCCAGATCAGGGGCTCTACGAGCAGTACTTC. Translation: CASSPGPDQGLYEQYF. The V and J genes are TRBV18 and TRBJ2-7; D perhaps matches TRBD1 (6 bases). Germline V CDR1 and CDR2: KGHSH, LQKENI. This CDR3 spans 16 amino acids. Trimming took 3 bases from V and 3 from J, leaving 18 bases between them.

The rearrangement uses TRBV12-3 or TRBV12-4 and TRBJ1-1, with D perhaps TRBD1 (6 bases). The CDR3 extends over 13 amino acids. Trimming removed 1 base from V and 6 bases from J, with 9 bases in between. CDR3 region: CASSLGRGSEAFF. The CDR3 coding sequence is TGTGCCAGCAGTTTAGGGAGGGGGTCTGAAGCTTTCTTT.

The rearrangement uses TRBV6-1 and TRBJ1-2, with D unresolved. CDR1 and CDR2 from the germline V gene are MNHNS and SASEGT. Trimming removed 6 bases from V and 7 bases from J, with 15 bases in between. This CDR3 region has 13 residues. CDR3 region: CASSERSRGGYTF. CDR3 DNA sequence: TGTGCCAGCAGCGAACGCTCGCGGGGTGGCTACACCTTC.

This clonotype was observed a handful of times. The gene calls are TRBV7-8 and TRBJ2-7, with D maybe TRBD1 (6 bases). Germline-derived CDR1 and CDR2 are SGHVS and FQNEAQ. The V end lost 4 bases, the J end lost 5 bases, and 12 bases lay between the germline ends. The CDR3 covers 13 residues. CDR3 sequence: CASSSITGNEQYF. The CDR3 DNA follows: TGTGCCAGCAGCTCCATCACAGGGAACGAGCAGTACTTC. Combining the CDR3 with reference TRBV7-8 and TRBJ2-7 gives the whole variable domain GAGVSQSPRYKVAKRGQDVALRCDPISGHVSLFWYQQALGQGPEFLTYFQNEAQLDKSGLPSDRFFAERPEGSVSTLKIQRTQQEDSAVYLCASSSITGNEQYFGPGTRLTVT.

This clonotype was recorded only once. V usage is TRBV12-3 or TRBV12-4 and J usage is TRBJ2-3; unclear D gene. V shed 2 bases and J shed 2 bases, with 2 bases lying between them. This CDR3 is 12 amino acids long. CDR3 residues: CASSLYTDTQYF. The CDR3 region has the DNA TGTGCCAGCAGTTTATACACAGATACGCAGTATTTT.

The chain combines TRBV6-1 with TRBJ1-5, with D perhaps matching TRBD1 (5 bases). The CDR3 length is 13 residues. With 7 bases removed from V and 5 bases from J, the gap between germline ends came to 12 bases. Germline CDR1 is MNHNS and CDR2 is SASEGT. CDR3 loop: CASKGVGDQPQHF. The CDR3 nucleotides read TGTGCCAGCAAAGGGGTAGGGGATCAGCCCCAGCATTTT.

This sequence joins TRBV2 and TRBJ2-5; no definite D call. This CDR3 has 14 residues. Deletions cut 3 bases from V and 2 bases from J, with 10 bases between. The germline gives CDR1 SNHLY, CDR2 FYNNEI. This chain's CDR3 is CASSESRLQETQYF. DNA for the CDR3: TGTGCCAGCAGTGAGTCTAGGCTTCAAGAGACCCAGTACTTC.

By share, this clonotype counts as medium-sized. The chain is built from TRBV20-1 and TRBJ2-5; D is undetermined. This CDR3 region has 13 residues. V was pared by 0 bases and J by 3 bases, with 8 bases between. Germline V gene data show CDR1 as DFQATT and CDR2 as SNEGSKA (reference sequence). CDR3 sequence reads: CSARDWKEETQYF. DNA of the CDR3: TGCAGTGCTAGAGATTGGAAGGAAGAGACCCAGTACTTC.